Listed below are T cell receptor beta chains from one sample, sequenced in a study of blood T cell repertoires in COVID-19. TCRdb's copy holds only in-frame clones and misses some; the assay was immunoSEQ multiplex PCR. The sample lists hundreds of thousands of clones; roughly 91% were seen once. The sequencing sample was made of peripheral blood. The receptor set was obtained from a woman between 50 and 59 years old with COVID-19, enrolled during active disease. The CDR3 runs from the conserved cysteine through the conserved F or W. The D gene is left open where the match is weak. Only some rows state a clone size, as once, few, many or a class for expanded clones.

v_gene	abundance	d_gene	len	j_gene	CDR3aa	CDR3nt
TRBV6-2/TRBV6-3	-	-	14	TRBJ2-7	CASSGQSGSYEQYF	TGTGCCAGCAGCGGGCAGAGCGGGTCCTACGAGCAGTACTTC
TRBV4-2	-	-	18	TRBJ1-6	CASSQDDRKVTYNSPLHF	TGTGCCAGCAGCCAAGACGACAGGAAGGTAACCTATAATTCACCCCTCCACTTT
TRBV27	-	TRBD1	15	TRBJ2-2	CATADTGGSTGELFF	TGTGCCACCGCAGACACAGGGGGGTCAACCGGGGAGCTGTTTTTT
TRBV24-1	-	-	14	TRBJ2-3	CATSDLLGTDTQYF	TGTGCCACCAGTGATTTGCTAGGCACAGATACGCAGTATTTT
TRBV29-1	-	TRBD1	16	TRBJ1-3	CSVESGQGAQGNTIYF	TGCAGCGTTGAAAGCGGGCAGGGGGCGCAGGGAAACACCATATATTTT
TRBV6-2/TRBV6-3	-	-	17	TRBJ1-5	CASSYGIGGSSNQPQHF	TGTGCCAGCAGTTATGGTATAGGGGGATCGAGCAATCAGCCCCAGCATTTT
TRBV27	-	-	9	TRBJ2-7	CASTSGQYF	TGTGCCAGTACCAGCGGGCAGTACTTC
TRBV27	-	-	14	TRBJ1-2	CASSLSPDSYGYTF	TGTGCCAGCAGTTTATCACCGGACTCCTATGGCTACACCTTC
TRBV5-4	once	TRBD1	14	TRBJ2-5	CASSPTGGMETQYF	TGTGCCAGCAGCCCGACAGGGGGTATGGAGACCCAGTACTTC
TRBV5-1	once	-	14	TRBJ2-3	CASSLALSVDTQYF	TGCGCCAGCAGCTTGGCCCTTAGCGTTGATACGCAGTATTTT
TRBV7-3	-	-	14	TRBJ2-2	CASSSLSNTGELFF	TGTGCCAGCAGCTCACTTTCGAACACCGGGGAGCTGTTTTTT
TRBV9	-	TRBD2	14	TRBJ2-1	CASSRAGAGNEQFF	TGTGCCAGCAGCCGAGCGGGGGCCGGGAATGAGCAGTTCTTC
TRBV7-9	few	-	14	TRBJ1-2	CASSRDLGGHGYTF	TGTGCCAGCAGCCGGGACTTAGGAGGTCATGGCTACACCTTC
TRBV28	-	TRBD2	18	TRBJ2-7	CASSPRLTSGGAFHEQYF	TGTGCCAGCAGTCCGCGCCTGACTAGCGGGGGGGCTTTCCACGAGCAGTACTTC
TRBV28	-	-	14	TRBJ1-1	CASIYDRTNTEAFF	TGTGCCAGCATATACGACAGGACGAACACTGAAGCTTTCTTT
TRBV14	-	-	17	TRBJ1-3	CASSLFSPPNSGNTIYF	TGTGCCAGCAGCCTTTTCAGTCCGCCGAACTCTGGAAACACCATATATTTT
TRBV30	-	TRBD1	14	TRBJ1-1	CAWTPDRGYTEAFF	TGTGCCTGGACCCCGGACAGGGGATACACTGAAGCTTTCTTT
TRBV6-6	once	TRBD1	14	TRBJ1-4	CASSPGTGIEKLFF	TGTGCCAGCAGTCCCGGGACAGGTATTGAAAAACTGTTTTTT
TRBV3-1/TRBV3-2	-	-	15	TRBJ1-1	CASSQGTGLFTEAFF	TGTGCCAGCAGCCAAGGGACTGGACTTTTCACTGAAGCTTTCTTT
TRBV5-4	-	-	16	TRBJ2-2	CASSLRLLSGTGELFF	TGTGCCAGCAGCTTAAGACTGCTATCGGGCACCGGGGAGCTGTTTTTT
TRBV6-5	once	-	13	TRBJ1-1	CAFMGLRGTEAFF	TGTGCCTTTATGGGTCTACGAGGAACTGAAGCTTTCTTT
TRBV9	-	-	15	TRBJ2-5	CASSVATEPTGTQYF	TGTGCCAGCAGCGTAGCTACGGAGCCTACCGGGACCCAGTACTTC
TRBV19	-	TRBD2	15	TRBJ2-3	CASSIGLAGLDTQYF	TGTGCCAGTAGTATTGGACTAGCGGGCTTGGATACGCAGTATTTT
TRBV9	-	TRBD2	15	TRBJ2-3	CASSVPAGATDTQYF	TGTGCCAGCAGCGTACCAGCGGGGGCCACAGATACGCAGTATTTT
TRBV7-8	-	TRBD1	14	TRBJ1-2	CASSLGRQGEGYTF	TGTGCCAGCAGCTTAGGTAGACAGGGGGAGGGCTACACCTTC
TRBV5-6	-	TRBD1	14	TRBJ1-1	CASSRTGVGTEAFF	TGTGCCAGCAGCCGGACAGGGGTCGGCACTGAAGCTTTCTTT
TRBV9	-	-	14	TRBJ1-1	CASTDQGGNTEAFF	TGTGCCAGCACCGACCAGGGAGGTAACACTGAAGCTTTCTTT
TRBV6-2/TRBV6-3	-	-	12	TRBJ1-6	CASSSNNSPLHF	TGTGCCAGCAGTTCAAATAATTCACCCCTCCACTTT
TRBV5-4	-	-	12	TRBJ2-7	CASSFLAGEQYF	TGTGCCAGCAGCTTCCTGGCTGGCGAGCAGTACTTC
TRBV3-1/TRBV3-2	-	-	13	TRBJ2-2	CASSQINTGELFF	TGTGCCAGCAGCCAAATAAACACCGGGGAGCTGTTTTTT
TRBV18	-	-	14	TRBJ1-5	CASSTTGSNQPQHF	TGTGCCAGCTCAACGACGGGGAGTAATCAGCCCCAGCATTTT
TRBV19	-	TRBD1	14	TRBJ2-3	CASSLQGSTDTQYF	TGTGCCAGTAGTCTACAGGGGTCCACAGATACGCAGTATTTT
TRBV9	-	TRBD1	15	TRBJ2-7	CASSPWDRGGYEQYF	TGTGCCAGCAGCCCGTGGGACAGGGGAGGCTACGAGCAGTACTTC
TRBV13	-	TRBD1	17	TRBJ1-3	CASSRNSKTGEGNTIYF	TGTGCCAGCAGCCGGAACTCGAAGACAGGGGAAGGAAACACCATATATTTT
TRBV11-3	-	TRBD1	14	TRBJ2-7	CASSLVPGGGEQYF	TGTGCCAGCAGCCTCGTCCCAGGGGGCGGCGAGCAGTACTTC
TRBV3-1/TRBV3-2	-	TRBD1	14	TRBJ1-2	CASSRGQGGYGYTF	TGTGCCAGCAGCCGTGGACAGGGCGGCTATGGCTACACCTTC
TRBV5-1	-	TRBD2	15	TRBJ2-1	CASSFQRGDYNEQFF	TGCGCCAGCAGCTTCCAGCGGGGGGACTACAATGAGCAGTTCTTC
TRBV9	-	-	14	TRBJ2-7	CASSVAAEDYEQYF	TGTGCCAGCAGCGTAGCGGCAGAGGACTACGAGCAGTACTTC
TRBV5-1	-	-	13	TRBJ2-1	CASQDSFGNEQFF	TGCGCCAGCCAGGACAGTTTCGGCAATGAGCAGTTCTTC
TRBV7-2	-	-	15	TRBJ1-2	CASSLVQGHNYGYTF	TGTGCCAGCAGCTTAGTTCAGGGCCACAACTATGGCTACACCTTC
TRBV5-1	-	-	14	TRBJ1-2	CASSLAVGQLGYTF	TGCGCCAGCAGCTTGGCGGTTGGACAGTTAGGCTACACCTTC
TRBV4-2	-	-	14	TRBJ2-4	CASSLTRETNIQYF	TGTGCCAGCAGCCTCACCCGGGAAACAAACATTCAGTACTTC
TRBV6-5	-	-	15	TRBJ2-1	CASSQPMNRYNEQFF	TGTGCCAGCAGCCAGCCGATGAACAGATACAATGAGCAGTTCTTC
TRBV6-1	-	-	18	TRBJ2-6	CASSVSWRSLSGANVLTF	TGTGCCAGCAGTGTGAGTTGGAGGTCCCTCTCTGGGGCCAACGTCCTGACTTTC
TRBV5-1	-	-	14	TRBJ2-3	CASSAETSGDTQYF	TGCGCCAGCTCCGCGGAGACAAGCGGAGATACGCAGTATTTT
TRBV7-2	once	-	16	TRBJ1-5	CASSLYTGRSNQPQHF	TGTGCCAGCAGCTTATATACAGGAAGGTCCAATCAGCCCCAGCATTTT
TRBV6-1	-	-	18	TRBJ1-6	CASSEPPPGAGVNSPLHF	TGTGCCAGCAGTGAACCTCCGCCTGGAGCAGGGGTAAATTCACCCCTCCACTTT
TRBV7-9	-	-	12	TRBJ1-1	CASSSSANGAFF	TGTGCCAGCAGCTCTAGTGCCAATGGGGCTTTCTTT
TRBV19	-	-	15	TRBJ1-1	CASTDSRGGATEAFF	TGTGCCAGTACTGACTCAAGGGGAGGGGCGACTGAAGCTTTCTTT
TRBV6-5	-	-	16	TRBJ2-7	CASSYHSRTASYEQYF	TGTGCCAGCAGTTACCATTCTAGGACAGCCTCCTACGAGCAGTACTTC
TRBV30	-	-	15	TRBJ2-2	CAWSVRGRRTGELFF	TGTGCCTGGAGTGTACGAGGGAGGAGGACCGGGGAGCTGTTTTTT